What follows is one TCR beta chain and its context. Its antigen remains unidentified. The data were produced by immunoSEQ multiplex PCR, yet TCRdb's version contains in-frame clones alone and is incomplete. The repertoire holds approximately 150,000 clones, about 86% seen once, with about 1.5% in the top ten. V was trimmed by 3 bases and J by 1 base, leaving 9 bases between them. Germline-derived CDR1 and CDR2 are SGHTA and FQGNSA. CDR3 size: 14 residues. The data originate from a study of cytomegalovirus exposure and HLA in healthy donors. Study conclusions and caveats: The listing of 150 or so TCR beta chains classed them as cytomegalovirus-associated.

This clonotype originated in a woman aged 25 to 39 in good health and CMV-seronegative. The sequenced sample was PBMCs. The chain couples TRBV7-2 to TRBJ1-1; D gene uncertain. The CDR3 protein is CASSFLTENTEAFF. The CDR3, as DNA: TGTGCCAGCAGCTTTCTTACAGAGAACACTGAAGCTTTCTTT.